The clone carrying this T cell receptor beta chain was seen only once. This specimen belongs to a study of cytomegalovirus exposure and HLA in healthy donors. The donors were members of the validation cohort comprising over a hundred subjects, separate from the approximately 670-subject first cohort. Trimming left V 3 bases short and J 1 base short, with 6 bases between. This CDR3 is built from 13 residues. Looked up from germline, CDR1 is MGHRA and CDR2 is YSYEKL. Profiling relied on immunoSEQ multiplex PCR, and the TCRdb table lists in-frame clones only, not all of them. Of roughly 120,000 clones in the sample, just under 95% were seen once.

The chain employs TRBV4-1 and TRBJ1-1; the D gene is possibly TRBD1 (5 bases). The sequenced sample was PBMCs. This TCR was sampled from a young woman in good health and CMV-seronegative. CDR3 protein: CASSQGGNTEAFF. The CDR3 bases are TGCGCCAGCAGCCAGGGGGGGAACACTGAAGCTTTCTTT.